Below are 25 T cell receptor beta chains sequenced from a single sample in a study of T cell responses to AZD1222 COVID-19 vaccine. Assay used: immunoSEQ multiplex PCR; TCRdb lists only in-frame clones, some missing. The sample includes some 130,000 clones, roughly 90% of them seen just once. The sample in question was peripheral blood, obtained on day 0 of AZD1222 vaccination. The receptors here all came from an adult in good health.

This chain joins TRBV6-5 and TRBJ2-2; D is possibly TRBD1 (6 bases). CDR1 and CDR2 (germline): MNHEY, SVGAGI. V was clipped by 0 bases and J by 10 bases, with 15 bases between them. This CDR3 contains 15 residues. The CDR3 loop reads CASSYSDYRDKELFF. CDR3 bases: TGTGCCAGCAGTTACTCGGATTACAGGGATAAGGAGCTGTTTTTT.

The chain is built from TRBV6-5 and TRBJ2-3, with D perhaps matching TRBD1 (6 bases). V lost 6 bases, J lost 1 base, and 11 bases lay in between. This CDR3 contains 14 residues. The germline V gene has CDR1 MNHEY and CDR2 SVGAGI. CDR3 coding DNA: TGTGCCAGCAGGCTACAGGGTGGCACAGATACGCAGTATTTT. Its protein is CASRLQGGTDTQYF.

The genes are TRBV9 and TRBJ1-5; D remains unclear. With 0 bases removed from V and 3 bases from J, the gap between germline ends came to 10 bases. Germline CDR1 is SGDLS and CDR2 is YYNGEE. The CDR3 has 15 amino acids. The CDR3: CASSVDPSANQPQHF. DNA for the CDR3: TGTGCCAGCAGCGTAGACCCATCCGCCAATCAGCCCCAGCATTTT.

CDR3 coding DNA: TGTGCCAGCAAAGAGGGACTAGCGGGAGAAGTCTACGAGCAGTACTTC. It translates to CASKEGLAGEVYEQYF. The J gene is TRBJ2-7, the V gene TRBV2, with 14 bases fitting TRBD2. V lost 7 bases to trimming and J lost 3 bases; unmatched junction nucleotides: 8. The CDR3 extends over 16 amino acids. Germline V gives CDR1 SNHLY, CDR2 FYNNEI.

This clone was seen only once. The V gene is TRBV19, the J gene TRBJ1-1, with D uncertain. Trimming left V 5 bases short and J 2 bases short, with 6 bases between. The CDR3 loop spans 12 amino acids. In germline, CDR1 is LNHDA, CDR2 SQIVND (reference sequence). The CDR3 nucleotides read TGTGCCAGTAGTCCCCGAAACACTGAAGCTTTCTTT. It yields the protein CASSPRNTEAFF.

The rearrangement uses TRBV5-1 and TRBJ2-5; no reliable D call. Trimming stripped 2 bases from V and 4 bases from J, with 12 bases between. Germline V gene lookup returns CDR1 SGHRS and CDR2 YFSETQ. This CDR3 has 14 residues. The CDR3 protein is CASSFLTISETQYF. DNA for the CDR3: TGCGCCAGCAGCTTCCTAACGATTTCAGAGACCCAGTACTTC.

The chain is built from TRBV6-2 or TRBV6-3 and TRBJ2-1; 7 nucleotides align to TRBD1. The CDR3 spans 16 residues. V shed 1 base, J shed 4 bases, and the junction held 7 bases outside the gene matches. Germline V gives CDR1 MNHEY, CDR2 SVGEGT. CDR3 nucleotides: TGTGCCAGCAGTTACTGGGGGACAGCCCTATACAATGAGCAGTTCTTC. Protein product: CASSYWGTALYNEQFF.

The chain combines TRBV11-2 with TRBJ1-1; D possibly corresponds to TRBD1 (5 bases). This CDR3 has 12 amino acids. Germline values: CDR1 SGHAT, CDR2 FQNNGV. V was clipped by 6 bases and J by 11 bases, with 16 bases between them. The CDR3 DNA is TGTGCCAGCAGTCCTAGGGGCAGGGTCGCTTTCTTT. This sequence encodes CASSPRGRVAFF.

This chain uses TRBV28 with TRBJ2-2; the D is unclear. The CDR3 has 16 amino acids. Deletions cut 6 bases from V and 4 bases from J, with 18 bases between. CDR1 and CDR2 (germline): MDHEN, SYDVKM. The CDR3 sequence is CASSRSFTGPTGELFF. The CDR3 DNA sequence: TGTGCCAGCAGCCGCTCGTTTACCGGCCCCACCGGGGAGCTGTTTTTT. The entire variable domain, with the rest obtained from reference TRBV28 and TRBJ2-2, is as follows: DVKVTQSSRYLVKRTGEKVFLECVQDMDHENMFWYRQDPGLGLRLIYFSYDVKMKEKGDIPEGYSVSREKKERFSLILESASTNQTSMYLCASSRSFTGPTGELFFGEGSRLTVL.

The J gene is TRBJ1-6, the V gene TRBV3-1 (or the pseudogene TRBV3-2); 8 bases are a match to TRBD1. V shed 1 base and J 5 bases; nucleotides not matched to a gene: 4. Per the germline V gene, CDR1 is LGHDT and CDR2 is YNNKEL (reference sequence). The length of the CDR3 is 16 residues. CDR3 nucleotides: TGTGCCAGCAGCCAAGGACAGGGGCGAAATAATTCACCCCTCCACTTT. This translates into CASSQGQGRNNSPLHF.

The chain uses TRBV28 and TRBJ1-3; D might be TRBD1 (5 bases). The germline V gene has CDR1 MDHEN and CDR2 SYDVKM. The V gene lost 0 bases and the J gene lost 0 bases, with 9 bases spanning the gap. The CDR3 loop spans 16 amino acids. The CDR3 here is CASSLWAGDSGNTIYF. In nucleotides, the CDR3 is TGTGCCAGCAGTTTATGGGCGGGGGACTCTGGAAACACCATATATTTT.

The chain employs TRBV11-2 and TRBJ1-1, with D unresolved. Germline CDR1 reads SGHAT; CDR2 reads FQNNGV. The CDR3 sequence is 12 residues long. The V end was cut by 1 base, the J end by 7 bases, with 7 bases between. CDR3 residues: CASSLGRVEAFF. CDR3 in DNA: TGTGCCAGCAGCTTAGGGCGCGTTGAAGCTTTCTTT.

The chain combines TRBV5-1 with TRBJ1-5; 11 bases are shared with TRBD1. The CDR3 has 15 amino acids. The trim removed 4 bases at V and 6 bases at J, leaving 6 bases unmatched. CDR1 is SGHRS, CDR2 YFSETQ, per germline. CDR3 in amino acids: CASSPGQGEGQPQHF. In DNA, the CDR3 is TGCGCCAGCAGCCCGGGACAGGGGGAAGGTCAGCCCCAGCATTTT.

The chain couples TRBV3-1 (or the pseudogene TRBV3-2) to TRBJ2-5; D may correspond to TRBD1 or TRBD2 (5 bases each). Trimming removed 6 bases at V and 2 bases at J, with 16 bases between. Germline CDR1 reads LGHDT; CDR2 reads YNNKEL (reference sequence). This CDR3 has 15 amino acids. CDR3 nucleotide sequence: TGTGCCAGCAGTCCCCCGGGACGGACACAAGAGACCCAGTACTTC. This sequence encodes CASSPPGRTQETQYF.

DNA of the CDR3: TGTGCCAGCAGTGAAGCGCTGAGACTACAGAATGAGCAGTTCTTC. The encoded protein is CASSEALRLQNEQFF. The chain recombines TRBV2 with TRBJ2-1; a weak D match, TRBD2 (5 bases). V lost 0 bases and J 7 bases, leaving 13 bases between the germline ends. Looked up from germline, CDR1 is SNHLY and CDR2 is FYNNEI. CDR3 length: 15 residues.

CDR3 nucleotide sequence: TGTGCCAGCAGTTCCGCCGATCAGGAGACCCAGTACTTC. This sequence encodes CASSSADQETQYF. The chain uses TRBV6-1 and TRBJ2-5, with D hard to call. V was clipped by 5 bases and J by 5 bases, with 12 bases between them. This CDR3 region has 13 residues. The germline gives CDR1 MNHNS, CDR2 SASEGT.

The CDR3 nucleotides read TGTGCCAGTAGCCAAGGACGGGCCGAAGCTTTCTTT. Protein product: CASSQGRAEAFF. This chain connects TRBV19 to TRBJ1-1, with D unclear. V gave up 6 bases and J gave up 8 bases, with 13 bases separating them. The CDR3 totals 12 residues. The V gene's germline CDR1 is LNHDA and CDR2 SQIVND (reference sequence).

The chain joins TRBV7-3 to TRBJ2-5; 12 positions agree with TRBD2. The CDR3 covers 19 residues. Germline V gene sequence: CDR1 SGHTA, CDR2 FQGTGA. After removal of 0 bases from V and 0 bases from J, the junction contained 8 bases not matched to a gene. The CDR3 loop is CASSLTLAGGTYYQETQYF. Written as DNA, the CDR3 is TGTGCCAGCAGCTTAACACTAGCGGGAGGTACCTACTACCAAGAGACCCAGTACTTC.

V and J are TRBV9 and TRBJ1-4, with 10 positions matching TRBD1. V shed 4 bases and J 7 bases; nucleotides not matched to a gene: 4. The V gene's germline CDR1 is SGDLS and CDR2 YYNGEE. The CDR3 extends over 14 amino acids. CDR3 in amino acids: CASSFRDRGEKLFF. CDR3 bases: TGTGCCAGCAGCTTCCGGGACAGGGGTGAAAAACTGTTTTTT. Filled out from reference TRBV9 and TRBJ1-4, the complete variable domain reads DSGVTQTPKHLITATGQRVTLRCSPRSGDLSVYWYQQSLDQGLQFLIQYYNGEERAKGNILERFSAQQFPDLHSELNLSSLELGDSALYFCASSFRDRGEKLFFGSGTQLSVL.

The chain carries TRBV6-5 and TRBJ1-2; D not resolved. CDR3 length: 10 residues. The germline V gene encodes CDR1 MNHEY and CDR2 SVGAGI. Trimming pared 8 bases from V and 4 bases from J, leaving 5 bases between. As DNA, the CDR3 is TGTGCCAGCGTTTTCTATGGCTACACCTTC. It translates to CASVFYGYTF.

This sequence joins TRBV5-1 and TRBJ1-3; 8 positions match TRBD1. Per germline, CDR1 SGHRS and CDR2 YFSETQ. J gave up 3 bases and V 0 bases, and 5 bases lay outside the gene matches. The CDR3 is made up of 16 amino acids. The DNA for the CDR3 is TGCGCCAGCAGCTTGGATCTACAGGGGGGTGGAAACACCATATATTTT. Translated, it gives CASSLDLQGGGNTIYF.

The chain combines TRBV7-9 with TRBJ2-3; 8 nucleotides agree with TRBD2. V lost 5 bases, J lost 6 bases, and 7 bases stayed unmatched. The CDR3 is made up of 14 amino acids. Germline V CDR1 and CDR2: SEHNR, FQNEAQ (reference sequence). In DNA, the CDR3 is TGTGCCAGCAGCGGCGGGACTAGAGTTGATACGCAGTATTTT. The encoded protein is CASSGGTRVDTQYF. Combining the CDR3 with reference TRBV7-9 and TRBJ2-3 gives the whole variable domain DTGVSQNPRHKITKRGQNVTFRCDPISEHNRLYWYRQTLGQGPEFLTYFQNEAQLEKSRLLSDRFSAERPKGSFSTLEIQRTEQGDSAMYLCASSGGTRVDTQYFGPGTRLTVL.

This clone was detected only once. This chain links TRBV4-3 with TRBJ2-1; the D is unclear. Per germline, CDR1 LGHNA and CDR2 YSLEER. Trimming took 0 bases from V and 8 from J, leaving 20 bases between them. The CDR3 consists of 17 residues. In DNA, the CDR3 is TGCGCCAGCAGCCAAGAAATTTTGGGGAAGCGCGGCGATGAGCAGTTCTTC. It encodes CASSQEILGKRGDEQFF.

This rearrangement joins TRBV7-7 to TRBJ1-5; D unresolved. The V end lost 3 bases, the J end lost 4 bases, and 7 bases lay between the germline ends. CDR3 length equals 13 residues. Per the germline V gene, CDR1 is SSHAT and CDR2 is FNYEAQ (reference sequence). The CDR3 DNA reads as TGTGCCAGCAGCTTGGCGGCAAATCAGCCCCAGCATTTT. Translating it yields CASSLAANQPQHF.

The V call is TRBV9, the J call TRBJ2-7, with TRBD1 identical over 7 bases. Germline V gene sequence: CDR1 SGDLS, CDR2 YYNGEE. CDR3 length equals 20 residues. Unmatched junction bases numbered 21, after V lost 0 bases and J lost 3 bases. The CDR3, as DNA: TGTGCCAGCAGCGTAGAGTCTTACAGGGGCCTAGTTTATCCCGACTACGAGCAGTACTTC. This translates into CASSVESYRGLVYPDYEQYF.